This T cell receptor beta chain was sequenced in a study of a mutant IDH1 vaccine in newly diagnosed glioma. The time point: week 47, end of study. The study gave 300 ug of mutant IDH1 20-mer peptide per vaccine dose, with topical imiquimod. Comments on this clone: Its cognate antigen is unknown.

The CDR3 runs 17 residues. CDR1 is LGHNA, CDR2 YSLEER, per germline. Profiling relied on immunoSEQ multiplex PCR, and the TCRdb table lists in-frame clones only, not all of them. This repertoire shows fewer than 95,000 clones, 75% to 85% found once; its top ten account for approximately 5.4%. The receptor's source is a middle-aged man with glioma. The sequences come from PBMCs, collected from a glioma patient whose treatment included an IDH1 peptide vaccine. The V call is TRBV4-3, the J call TRBJ2-5, with TRBD1 as a possible D gene (6 bases). The J call may not be correct, given that the DNA end is closer to TRBJ2-7. This CDR3 is CASSQAMIRGSSYEQYF. DNA of the CDR3: TGCGCCAGCAGCCAAGCAATGATCAGGGGATCCTCCTACGAGCAGTACTTC.